Detailed here is one T cell receptor beta chain. Libraries were prepared by immunoSEQ multiplex PCR; TCRdb keeps only in-frame clonotypes and omits some of them. The table records tens of thousands of clones, approximately 92% of them present only once. These data belong to a study of T cell changes during pregnancy in multiple sclerosis. With V trimmed by 5 bases and J by 4 bases, 10 bases remained unmatched. Germline assignment: CDR1 MDHEN and CDR2 SYDVKM. This CDR3 comprises 15 residues. This sequence joins TRBV28 and TRBJ2-7; 8 positions agree with TRBD2. The sample was CD4+ T cells from peripheral blood mononuclear cells, taken in the first trimester of pregnancy. The sequence derives from a female donor with multiple sclerosis, enrolled in a pregnancy study. This chain's CDR3 is CASSLSSGLPYEQYF. The DNA for the CDR3 is TGTGCCAGCAGTCTCTCTAGCGGGCTACCATACGAGCAGTACTTC.